This is a list of T cell receptor beta chains from one sample in a study of cytomegalovirus exposure and HLA in healthy donors. The data were produced by immunoSEQ multiplex PCR, yet TCRdb's version contains in-frame clones alone and is incomplete. The sample comprises 45,000 to 60,000 clones, around 66% of which are singletons, and about 3% rests with the top ten. The sequencing sample was made of PBMCs. The source of these receptors is a man in his late teens or twenties in good health and CMV-seronegative. Each CDR3 is given with its conserved first and last residue.

TRBV5-4,TRBJ1-2,CASSLAQGAYGYTF
TRBV5-4,TRBJ1-6,CASSPSTSSYNSPLHF
TRBV18,TRBJ1-1,CASSPGTPNTEAFF
TRBV27,TRBJ1-2,CASSIQGDYGYTF
TRBV11-2,TRBJ2-7,CASSFFSLNYEQYF
TRBV4-1,TRBJ1-2,CASSQELEGQGFRGYTF
TRBV5-4,TRBJ2-3,CASSGTSGRVSTDTQYF
TRBV9,TRBJ1-1,CASSVGGGATEAFF
TRBV19,TRBJ2-6,CASSIYSGANVLTF
TRBV20-1,TRBJ1-4,CSARRAEKLFF
TRBV6-1,TRBJ1-1,CASSERRQGSEAFF
TRBV5-4,TRBJ2-1,CASSLPSRLAGDNEPLF
TRBV28,TRBJ2-3,CASSPGRRSTDTQYF
TRBV7-2,TRBJ2-7,CASTLGLATAYEQYF
TRBV6-5,TRBJ1-1,CASSAPGQGATEAFF
TRBV10-3,TRBJ2-3,CAISSGFTDTQYF
TRBV30,TRBJ1-1,CAWTTHHTEAFF
TRBV7-2,TRBJ2-5,CASSAQGGGQETQYF
TRBV4-1,TRBJ1-4,CASSPFDVREGESNEKLFF
TRBV6-6,TRBJ2-5,CASRLGRVEETQYF
TRBV4-3,TRBJ1-4,CASSRQGRRDEKLFF
TRBV5-6,TRBJ1-4,CASSLPGQGTGEKLFF
TRBV5-4,TRBJ2-1,CASSLAGPTGRHEQFF
TRBV23-1,TRBJ1-5,CASRPRQGRNQPQHF
TRBV30,TRBJ2-2,CAWRTGGNTGELFF
TRBV7-2,TRBJ2-5,CASTRVRKETQYF
TRBV4-3,TRBJ1-1,CASSQSLGGTEAFF
TRBV25-1,TRBJ2-1,CASTRLAGVFNEQFF
TRBV28,TRBJ1-1,CATLRDSNTEAFF
TRBV7-9,TRBJ1-2,CASTSGTGGYGYTF
TRBV5-4,TRBJ2-2,CASKGQRATVAGELFF
TRBV29-1,TRBJ2-4,CSVGGGINIQYF
TRBV4-1,TRBJ1-1,CASSLRGLGNTEAFF
TRBV7-2,TRBJ2-7,CASTQPGGGYEQYF
TRBV10-3,TRBJ2-3,CAITGGGSDTQYF
TRBV5-1,TRBJ2-1,CASSIDGDEQFF
TRBV6-5,TRBJ1-4,CASSGPGQGAEKLFF
TRBV10-3,TRBJ1-2,CAIRETGLYGYTF
TRBV7-4,TRBJ2-1,CASSIRLATSGRDNEQFF
TRBV27,TRBJ2-7,CASSFDLRYEQYF
TRBV7-8,TRBJ2-2,CASSQLGAGNTGELFF
TRBV30,TRBJ2-7,CAWTSAPRGEQYF
TRBV5-6,TRBJ1-1,CASSLAGGGTEAFF
TRBV10-3,TRBJ1-2,CAISESRLSDLSTF
TRBV5-1,TRBJ1-2,CASKPGQGAHGYTF
TRBV4-3,TRBJ2-2,CASSIGGLAGGTGELFF
TRBV5-1,TRBJ2-7,CASSDPPELGEQYF
TRBV4-3,TRBJ1-2,CASSQARQGFYGYTF
TRBV10-3,TRBJ2-2,CAISQSSGLPTGELFF
TRBV10-1,TRBJ2-1,CASSGPDSPSLNEQFF
TRBV5-4,TRBJ1-6,CASSSGTGGQRRNSPLHF
TRBV6-1,TRBJ2-7,CASSVGPSGREQYF